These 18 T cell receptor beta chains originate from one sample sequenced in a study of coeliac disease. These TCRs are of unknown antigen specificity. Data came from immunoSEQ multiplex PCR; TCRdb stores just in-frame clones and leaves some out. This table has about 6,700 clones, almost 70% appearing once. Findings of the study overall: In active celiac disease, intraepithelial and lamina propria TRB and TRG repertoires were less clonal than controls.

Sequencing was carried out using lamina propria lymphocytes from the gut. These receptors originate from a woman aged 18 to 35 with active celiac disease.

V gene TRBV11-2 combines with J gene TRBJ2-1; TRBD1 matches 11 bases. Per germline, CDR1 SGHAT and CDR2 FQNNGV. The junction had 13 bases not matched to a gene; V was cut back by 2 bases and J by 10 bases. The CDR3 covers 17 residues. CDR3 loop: CASSLRMGQGDFREQFF. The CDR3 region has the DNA TGTGCCAGCAGCTTACGGATGGGACAGGGGGACTTTCGGGAGCAGTTCTTC.

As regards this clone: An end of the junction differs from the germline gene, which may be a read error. DNA of the CDR3: TGTGCCAGCAGCCCTCGCAGGGAGGGTAATCAGCTCCAGCATTTT. Amino acids: CASSPRREGNQLQHF. The chain couples TRBV6-5 to TRBJ1-5; D may be TRBD1 (5 bases). The CDR3 is 15 amino acids. Germline V gives CDR1 MNHEY, CDR2 SVGAGI.

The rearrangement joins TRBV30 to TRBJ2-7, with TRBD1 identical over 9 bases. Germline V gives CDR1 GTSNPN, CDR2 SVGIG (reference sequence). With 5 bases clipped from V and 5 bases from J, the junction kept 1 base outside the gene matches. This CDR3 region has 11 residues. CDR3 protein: CAWDRGNEQYF. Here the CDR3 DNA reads TGTGCCTGGGACAGGGGGAACGAGCAGTACTTC.

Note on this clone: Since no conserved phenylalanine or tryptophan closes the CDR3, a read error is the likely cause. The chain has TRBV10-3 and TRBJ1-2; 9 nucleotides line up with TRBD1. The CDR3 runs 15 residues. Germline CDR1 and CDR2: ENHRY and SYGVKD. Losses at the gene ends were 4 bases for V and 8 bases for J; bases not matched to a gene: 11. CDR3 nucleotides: TGTGCCATCAGTGGCCGACAGGGGGTCACGGAGGGCTACACCCTC. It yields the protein CAISGRQGVTEGYTL.

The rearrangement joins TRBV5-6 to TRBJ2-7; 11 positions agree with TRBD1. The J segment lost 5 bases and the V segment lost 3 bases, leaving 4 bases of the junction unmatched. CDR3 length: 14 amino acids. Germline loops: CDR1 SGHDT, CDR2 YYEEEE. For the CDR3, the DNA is TGTGCCAGCAGCTCGGACAGGGGGCGGCACGAGCAGTACTTC. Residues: CASSSDRGRHEQYF.

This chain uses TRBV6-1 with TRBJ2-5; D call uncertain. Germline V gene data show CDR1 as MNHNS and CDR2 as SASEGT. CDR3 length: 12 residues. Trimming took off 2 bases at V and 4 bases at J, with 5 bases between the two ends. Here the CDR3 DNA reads TGTGCCAGCAGTGAAACAAGAGAGACCCAGTACTTC. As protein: CASSETRETQYF.

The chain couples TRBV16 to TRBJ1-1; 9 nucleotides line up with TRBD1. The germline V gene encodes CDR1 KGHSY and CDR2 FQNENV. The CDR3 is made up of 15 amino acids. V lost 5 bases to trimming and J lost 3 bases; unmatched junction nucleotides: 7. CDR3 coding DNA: TGTGCCAGCAGCTTTACTGACAGGGGGTACACTGAAGCTTTCTTT. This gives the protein CASSFTDRGYTEAFF.

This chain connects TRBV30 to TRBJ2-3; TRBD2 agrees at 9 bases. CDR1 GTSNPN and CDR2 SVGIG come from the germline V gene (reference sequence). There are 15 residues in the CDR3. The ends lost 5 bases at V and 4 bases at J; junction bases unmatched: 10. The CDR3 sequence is CAWCLWAGGSDTQYF. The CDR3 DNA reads TGTGCCTGGTGTCTCTGGGCGGGAGGGTCAGATACGCAGTATTTT. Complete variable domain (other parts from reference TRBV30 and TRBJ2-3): SQTIHQWPATLVQPVGSPLSLECTVEGTSNPNLYWYRQAAGRGLQLLFYSVGIGQISSEVPQNLSASRPQDRQFILSSKKLLLSDSGFYLCAWCLWAGGSDTQYFGPGTRLTVL.

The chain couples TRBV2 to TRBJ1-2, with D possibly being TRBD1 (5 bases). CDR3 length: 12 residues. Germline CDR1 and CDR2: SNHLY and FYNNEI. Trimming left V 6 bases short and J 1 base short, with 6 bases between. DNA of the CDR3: TGTGCCAGCAGCCAGGGTAACTATGGCTACACCTTC. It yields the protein CASSQGNYGYTF. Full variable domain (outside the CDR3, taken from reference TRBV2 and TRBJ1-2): EPEVTQTPSHQVTQMGQEVILRCVPISNHLYFYWYRQILGQKVEFLVSFYNNEISEKSEIFDDQFSVERPDGSNFTLKIRSTKLEDSAMYFCASSQGNYGYTFGSGTRLTVV.

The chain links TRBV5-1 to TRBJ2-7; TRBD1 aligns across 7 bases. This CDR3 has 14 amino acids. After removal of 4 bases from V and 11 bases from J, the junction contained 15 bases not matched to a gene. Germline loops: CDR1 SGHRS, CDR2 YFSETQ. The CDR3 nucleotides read TGCGCCAGCAGCCTTAACCGTGGACAGGCCTTGGAGTACTTC. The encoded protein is CASSLNRGQALEYF.

The CDR3 sequence: CASSHGLAAPGELFF. The CDR3 region has the DNA TGTGCCAGTAGCCACGGACTAGCTGCCCCCGGGGAGCTGTTTTTT. The chain carries TRBV19 and TRBJ2-2, with 8 bases that match TRBD2. CDR3 size: 15 residues. The ends lost 6 bases at V and 6 bases at J; junction bases unmatched: 9. From germline, CDR1 is LNHDA and CDR2 SQIVND (reference sequence).

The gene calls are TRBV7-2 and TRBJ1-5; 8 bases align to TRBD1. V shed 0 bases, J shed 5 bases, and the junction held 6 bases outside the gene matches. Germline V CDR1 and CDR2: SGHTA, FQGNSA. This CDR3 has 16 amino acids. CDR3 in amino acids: CASSLARTGTDQPQHF. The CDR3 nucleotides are TGTGCCAGCAGCTTAGCTCGGACAGGGACCGATCAGCCCCAGCATTTT.

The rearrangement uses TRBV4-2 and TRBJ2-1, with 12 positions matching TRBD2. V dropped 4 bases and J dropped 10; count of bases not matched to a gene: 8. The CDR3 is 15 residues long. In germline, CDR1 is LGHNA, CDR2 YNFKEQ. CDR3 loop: CASSPGLAGTWEQFF. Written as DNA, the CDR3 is TGTGCCAGCAGCCCAGGACTAGCGGGAACTTGGGAGCAGTTCTTC.

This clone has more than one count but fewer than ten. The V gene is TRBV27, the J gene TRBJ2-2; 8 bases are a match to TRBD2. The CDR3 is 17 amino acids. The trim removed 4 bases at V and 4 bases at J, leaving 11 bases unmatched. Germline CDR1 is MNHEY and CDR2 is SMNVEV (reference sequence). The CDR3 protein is CASSSPLGAGVTGELFF. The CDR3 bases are TGTGCCAGCAGTTCCCCACTGGGAGCGGGGGTCACCGGGGAGCTGTTTTTT.

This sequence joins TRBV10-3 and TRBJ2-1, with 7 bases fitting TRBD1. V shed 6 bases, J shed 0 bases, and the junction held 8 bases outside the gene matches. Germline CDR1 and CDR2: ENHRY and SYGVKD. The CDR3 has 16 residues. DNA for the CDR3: TGTGCCATCAGATACAGCCGGGACAGCTCCTACAATGAGCAGTTCTTC. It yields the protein CAIRYSRDSSYNEQFF.

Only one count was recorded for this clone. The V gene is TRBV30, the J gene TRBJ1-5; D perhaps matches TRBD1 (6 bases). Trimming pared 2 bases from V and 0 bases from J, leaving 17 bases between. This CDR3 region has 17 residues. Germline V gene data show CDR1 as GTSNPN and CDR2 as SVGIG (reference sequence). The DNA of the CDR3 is TGTGCCTGGAGTCCCTACAGGGCCGAATATAGCAATCAGCCCCAGCATTTT. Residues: CAWSPYRAEYSNQPQHF.

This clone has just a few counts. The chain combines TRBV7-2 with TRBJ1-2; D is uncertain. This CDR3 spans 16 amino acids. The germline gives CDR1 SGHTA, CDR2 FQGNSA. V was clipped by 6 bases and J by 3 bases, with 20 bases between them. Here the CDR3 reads CASSSSPFMGDYGYTF. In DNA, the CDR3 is TGTGCCAGCAGTTCCTCCCCCTTCATGGGAGACTATGGCTACACCTTC. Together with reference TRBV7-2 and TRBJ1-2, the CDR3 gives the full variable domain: GAGVSQSPSNKVTEKGKDVELRCDPISGHTALYWYRQSLGQGLEFLIYFQGNSAPDKSGLPSDRFSAERTGGSVSTLTIQRTQQEDSAVYLCASSSSPFMGDYGYTFGSGTRLTVV.

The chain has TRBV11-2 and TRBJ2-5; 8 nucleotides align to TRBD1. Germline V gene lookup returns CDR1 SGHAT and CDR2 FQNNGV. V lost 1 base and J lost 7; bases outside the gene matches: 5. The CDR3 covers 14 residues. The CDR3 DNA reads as TGTGCCAGCAGCTTAGTGGGGACAGGCATGACCCAGTACTTC. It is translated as CASSLVGTGMTQYF. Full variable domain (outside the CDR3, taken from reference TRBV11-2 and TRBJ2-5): EAGVAQSPRYKIIEKRQSVAFWCNPISGHATLYWYQQILGQGPKLLIQFQNNGVVDDSQLPKDRFSAERLKGVDSTLKIQPAKLEDSAVYLCASSLVGTGMTQYFGPGTRLLVL.